The 6 T cell receptor beta chains listed next were all sequenced from one sample in a study of radiation and T cells in renal cell carcinoma. Sequencing was performed with immunoSEQ multiplex PCR; in TCRdb, only in-frame clones are kept and a portion is missing. The sample comprises about 20,000 clones, 60% to 75% of which are singletons, and approximately 13% rests with the top ten. The treatment was: 15 Gy SBRT to primary tumor, nephrectomy 4 weeks later. The sample was tumor tissue, taken from a patient whose treatment included radiotherapy and nephrectomy. These receptors were collected from a woman between 65 and 79 years old with renal cell carcinoma.

This clone was counted a few times. The V call is TRBV7-2, the J call TRBJ1-6; 10 bases match TRBD1. Germline V lookup: CDR1 SGHTA, CDR2 FQGNSA. With V trimmed by 3 bases and J by 10 bases, 3 bases remained unmatched. CDR3 length: 14 amino acids. CDR3 DNA sequence: TGTGCCAGCAGCTTCGGGACAGGGGACTCACCCCTCCACTTT. Amino acid sequence: CASSFGTGDSPLHF.

This clone was picked up a small number of times. The chain is built from TRBV19 and TRBJ2-2, with 9 bases fitting TRBD1. The length of the CDR3 is 15 residues. Germline assignment: CDR1 LNHDA and CDR2 SQIVND (reference sequence). Trimming at V came to 7 bases and at J to 3 bases, leaving 6 bases not matched to a gene. In DNA, the CDR3 is TGTGCCAGTACCCCAGGGACAGGGCACACCGGGGAGCTGTTTTTT. It specifies CASTPGTGHTGELFF. Full variable domain (outside the CDR3, taken from reference TRBV19 and TRBJ2-2): DGGITQSPKYLFRKEGQNVTLSCEQNLNHDAMYWYRQDPGQGLRLIYYSQIVNDFQKGDIAEGYSVSREKKESFPLTVTSAQKNPTAFYLCASTPGTGHTGELFFGEGSRLTVL.

CDR3 sequence: CASSVSAGGPSEQYF. The CDR3 DNA follows: TGTGCCAGCAGCGTATCCGCGGGGGGCCCGAGCGAGCAGTACTTC. V gene TRBV9 combines with J gene TRBJ2-7; 8 nucleotides line up with TRBD2. The V and J ends lost 1 base and 6 bases, in that order; junction bases with no gene match: 9. The CDR3 consists of 15 residues. Germline loops: CDR1 SGDLS, CDR2 YYNGEE.

The chain links TRBV6-1 to TRBJ1-2, with 9 bases that match TRBD1. Germline CDR1 MNHNS, CDR2 SASEGT. The CDR3 spans 15 residues. V lost 5 bases and J lost 2; bases outside the gene matches: 6. In DNA form, the CDR3 reads TGTGCCAGCAGTACTGATGGACAGGGGAACTATGGCTACACCTTC. Translated: CASSTDGQGNYGYTF.

This chain uses TRBV11-3 with TRBJ1-6; no definite D call. Germline-derived CDR1 and CDR2 are SGHNT and YENEEA. V was pared by 1 base and J by 10 bases, with 14 bases between. This CDR3 has 15 amino acids. The CDR3 loop reads CASSLGLGYRSPLHF. DNA of the CDR3: TGTGCCAGCAGCTTAGGACTGGGGTATCGGTCACCCCTCCACTTT. Complete variable domain (other parts from reference TRBV11-3 and TRBJ1-6): EAGVVQSPRYKIIEKKQPVAFWCNPISGHNTLYWYLQNLGQGPELLIRYENEEAVDDSQLPKDRFSAERLKGVDSTLKIQPAELGDSAVYLCASSLGLGYRSPLHFGNGTRLTVT.

By frequency in the sample, this clone is medium-sized. The rearrangement uses TRBV6-6 and TRBJ1-2; perhaps TRBD1 as D (5 bases). The V end was cut by 2 bases, the J end by 3 bases, with 7 bases between. This CDR3 has 13 residues. CDR1 and CDR2 from the germline V gene are MNHNY and SVGAGI (reference sequence). The CDR3 nucleotides are TGTGCCAGCAGTTACGGGGCGTACTATGGCTACACCTTC. Protein sequence: CASSYGAYYGYTF.